The 16 T cell receptor beta chains given below trace back to one sample, sequenced in a study of identical twins. TCRdb independently ran MiXCR on the 5' RACE reads; one entry per CDR3 protein. The profile shows some 1,600,000 distinct CDR3 sequences, about 32% of them singletons. Source material: cord blood. These receptors were collected from a newborn girl in good health.

The chain uses TRBV4-1 and TRBJ2-3, with 12 bases fitting TRBD2. The V and J ends lost 4 bases and 1 base, in that order; junction bases with no gene match: 6. Germline V CDR1 and CDR2: MGHRA, YSYEKL. The CDR3 loop spans 17 amino acids. The CDR3 DNA sequence: TGCGCCAGCAGCCCCCCTAGCGGGAGGGGAGGCACAGATACGCAGTATTTT. Amino acids: CASSPPSGRGGTDTQYF.

There are many counts of this clonotype. The chain is built from TRBV27 and TRBJ2-7, with D hard to call. Per the germline V gene, CDR1 is MNHEY and CDR2 is SMNVEV (reference sequence). With 6 bases removed from V and 0 bases from J, the gap between germline ends came to 9 bases. This CDR3 is 13 amino acids long. CDR3 residues: CASSLRISYEQYF. CDR3 DNA: TGTGCCAGCAGCTTACGTATCTCCTACGAGCAGTACTTC.

This clonotype was recorded a few times. The chain employs TRBV12-3 or TRBV12-4 and TRBJ2-3, with TRBD2 matching 11 bases. CDR3 length: 17 residues. J gave up 1 base and V 8 bases, and 11 bases lay outside the gene matches. CDR3 loop: CASAPHQLAGGTDTQYF. CDR3 nucleotides: TGTGCCAGCGCCCCCCACCAACTAGCGGGGGGCACAGATACGCAGTATTTT.

The CDR3: CAWSVFPDPHDTQYF. As DNA, the CDR3 is TGTGCCTGGAGTGTATTCCCCGACCCCCACGATACGCAGTATTTT. The J gene is TRBJ2-3, the V gene TRBV30, with D uncertain. V was shortened by 0 bases and J by 6 bases, with 16 bases between the two germline ends. CDR1 is GTSNPN, CDR2 SVGIG, per germline (reference sequence). The CDR3 has 15 amino acids.

The chain has TRBV20-1 and TRBJ2-3; 13 bases are a match to TRBD2. CDR1 is DFQATT, CDR2 SNEGSKA, per germline (reference sequence). The CDR3 covers 13 residues. CDR3 DNA: TGCCGCTGGACTAGCGGGAGTATAGATACGCAGTATTTT. Translating it yields CRWTSGSIDTQYF.

The gene calls are TRBV25-1 and TRBJ2-1, with D possibly called TRBD1 or TRBD2 (5 bases each). This CDR3 contains 17 residues. The V end lost 3 bases, the J end lost 0 bases, and 15 bases lay between the germline ends. Germline V CDR1 and CDR2: MGHDK, SYGVNS. The CDR3 reads CASSEKLEGSSYNEQFF. CDR3 in DNA: TGTGCCAGCAGTGAGAAGCTAGAGGGGAGCTCCTACAATGAGCAGTTCTTC.

This clonotype was observed a handful of times. The chain combines TRBV2 with TRBJ2-7, with 8 bases fitting TRBD2. Germline lookup yields CDR1 SNHLY and CDR2 FYNNEI. The CDR3 has 15 residues. V lost 5 bases, J lost 3 bases, and 9 bases stayed unmatched. In nucleotides, the CDR3 is TGTGCCAGCAGTAGTAGCGGGATAGGGAGCTACGAGCAGTACTTC. Translation: CASSSSGIGSYEQYF.

The J gene is TRBJ2-3, the V gene TRBV29-1; D is perhaps TRBD2 (6 bases). The CDR3 has 14 residues. Germline CDR1 and CDR2: SQVTM and ANQGSEA. Trimming removed 4 bases from V and 8 bases from J, with 19 bases in between. The CDR3 is CSVVRGVGPGTQYF. CDR3 coding DNA: TGCAGCGTTGTGCGCGGGGTTGGCCCAGGTACGCAGTATTTT.

The rearrangement links TRBV2 to TRBJ1-5; possibly TRBD1 for D (6 bases). The CDR3 consists of 15 residues. Looked up from germline, CDR1 is SNHLY and CDR2 is FYNNEI. The ends were cut back, 6 bases at V and 4 bases at J, with 16 bases in the middle. The CDR3 nucleotides are TGTGCCAGCAGGGTAGAAGTACAGGGAAATCAGCCCCAGCATTTT. It is translated as CASRVEVQGNQPQHF.

With respect to this clonotype: Its ends do not fully match the called genes, so a read error is possible. The chain recombines TRBV7-2 with TRBJ1-2, with D possibly matching TRBD1 (5 bases). The CDR3 contains 13 residues. Germline assignment: CDR1 SGHTA and CDR2 FQGNSA. CDR3 sequence: CASSLGGVYGYIF. Here the CDR3 DNA reads TGTGCCAGCAGCTTAGGGGGGGTCTATGGCTACATCTTC.

The count of this clonotype is one. The V and J genes are TRBV20-1 and TRBJ1-2, with 10 bases that match TRBD1. The ends lost 4 bases at V and 4 bases at J; junction bases unmatched: 9. The CDR3 sequence is 15 residues long. Germline V gene lookup returns CDR1 DFQATT and CDR2 SNEGSKA (reference sequence). The CDR3 sequence: CSATSGTGVSYGYTF. CDR3 bases: TGCAGTGCTACCTCCGGGACAGGGGTCAGCTATGGCTACACCTTC.

The count of this clonotype is one. This sequence may be a read error, since a much larger clone differs from it by one base. The chain recombines TRBV12-3 or TRBV12-4 with TRBJ2-1, with D tentatively TRBD1 (5 bases). The CDR3 is 15 residues long. Between the trimmed V and J ends, which lost 0 bases and 10 bases, there was a span of 16 bases. For the CDR3, the DNA is TGTGCCAGCAGTTTAGCAGGGGCCAGCTCCTACGAGCAGTTCTTC. Translating gives CASSLAGASSYEQFF.

In this sample, this clonotype turned up a few times. Just one base apart from a much larger clone, this may be a read error. V is TRBV6-2 or TRBV6-3 and J is TRBJ2-7; D gene uncertain. Germline CDR1 is MNHEY and CDR2 is SVGEGT. Trimming took 5 bases from V and 2 from J, leaving 7 bases between them. CDR3 length: 12 amino acids. Here the CDR3 reads CASSPVAYEQYF. The CDR3 coding sequence is TGTGCCAGCAGTCCCGTCGCCTACGAGCAGTACTTC.

This clonotype was seen ten or more times. The genes are TRBV12-3 or TRBV12-4 and TRBJ2-7, with 8 nucleotides matching TRBD1. The trim removed 2 bases at V and 3 bases at J, leaving 6 bases unmatched. This CDR3 region has 15 residues. The CDR3 loop is CASSLLGQVNYEQYF. For the CDR3, the DNA is TGTGCCAGCAGTTTACTGGGACAGGTCAACTACGAGCAGTACTTC.

This clonotype was seen at least ten times. The J gene is TRBJ2-7, the V gene TRBV7-2, with D tentatively TRBD2 (6 bases). This CDR3 contains 14 residues. V was shortened by 4 bases and J by 1 base, with 11 bases between the two germline ends. The germline CDR1 and CDR2 sequences are SGHTA and FQGNSA. The CDR3 sequence: CASSSGRGSYEQYF. The DNA for the CDR3 is TGTGCCAGCAGCTCAGGACGGGGGTCCTACGAGCAGTACTTC. Supplemented by reference TRBV7-2 and TRBJ2-7, the full variable domain reads GAGVSQSPSNKVTEKGKDVELRCDPISGHTALYWYRQSLGQGLEFLIYFQGNSAPDKSGLPSDRFSAERTGGSVSTLTIQRTQQEDSAVYLCASSSGRGSYEQYFGPGTRLTVT.

This clonotype was counted between two and nine times. The genes are TRBV6-1 and TRBJ2-3; D perhaps matches TRBD2 (5 bases). The V gene's germline CDR1 is MNHNS and CDR2 SASEGT. The length of the CDR3 is 13 residues. Trimming took off 3 bases at V and 4 bases at J, with 8 bases between the two ends. The DNA for the CDR3 is TGTGCCAGCAGTGACCGGGGTTCAGATACGCAGTATTTT. Translated, it gives CASSDRGSDTQYF.